Shown below are 5 T cell receptor beta chains from a single sample sequenced in a study of shared clonotypes between healthy human individuals. Repertoires were generated with immunoSEQ multiplex PCR, while TCRdb's copy carries only in-frame clones and drops some. The profile shows 450,000 to 650,000 clones, around 80% of them singletons. Sequencing was performed on PBMCs. The receptor source for this set is a woman aged 40 to 55 in good health. Some clones in this sample may be carry-over from other donors' samples.

Concerning this clone itself: Other nucleotide sequences in the sample specify the same CDR3. The V and J genes are TRBV2 and TRBJ2-5; 8 nucleotides match TRBD1. With the DNA end fitting TRBJ2-7 better, the J assignment may be wrong. Germline values: CDR1 SNHLY, CDR2 FYNNEI. This CDR3 is 15 amino acids long. CDR3 residues: CASSLDRGISYEQYF. DNA of the CDR3: TGTGCCAGCAGCCTCGACAGGGGAATCTCCTACGAGCAGTACTTC.

The chain is built from TRBV29-1 and TRBJ2-1; D gene ambiguous. Germline V gene data show CDR1 as SQVTM and CDR2 as ANQGSEA. This CDR3 contains 13 residues. Trimming left V 4 bases short and J 2 bases short, with 9 bases between. CDR3 coding DNA: TGCAGCGTTGCTGGCGGAACCTACAATGAGCAGTTCTTC. Translated: CSVAGGTYNEQFF.

The rearrangement joins TRBV30 to TRBJ2-7; tentatively, D is TRBD2 (7 bases). Germline CDR1 is GTSNPN and CDR2 is SVGIG (reference sequence). Trimming stripped 2 bases from V and 0 bases from J, with 11 bases between. The CDR3 has 14 amino acids. The CDR3 bases are TGTGCCTGGAGTATGGGGGGGCCCTCCTACGAGCAGTACTTC. The encoded protein is CAWSMGGPSYEQYF.

V and J are TRBV19 and TRBJ1-1, with 9 bases that match TRBD1. The ends lost 3 bases at V and 2 bases at J; junction bases unmatched: 7. Germline V gene data show CDR1 as LNHDA and CDR2 as SQIVND (reference sequence). The CDR3 totals 16 residues. The CDR3 here is CASSMGTGRRNTEAFF. Written as DNA, the CDR3 is TGTGCCAGTAGTATGGGGACAGGGAGGCGAAACACTGAAGCTTTCTTT.

V gene TRBV5-1 combines with J gene TRBJ1-4; TRBD1 might be the D (6 bases). Trimming removed 4 bases from V and 0 bases from J, with 19 bases in between. Germline V lookup: CDR1 SGHRS, CDR2 YFSETQ. The length of the CDR3 is 18 residues. The CDR3 protein is CASSPGGAGATTNEKLFF. For the CDR3, the DNA is TGCGCCAGCAGCCCCGGAGGGGCAGGGGCCACAACTAATGAAAAACTGTTTTTT.